This T cell receptor beta chain was obtained from a study of OX40 agonist ivuxolimab in advanced cancers. TCRdb's copy holds only in-frame clones and misses some; the assay was immunoSEQ multiplex PCR. The sample holds roughly 98,000 clones, roughly four fifths seen once. Blood samples were obtained at baseline, cycle 4 day 1, and cycle 7 day 1. Concerning this clone itself: Its cognate antigen is unknown.

Study outcomes and limitations: The study found that CD8+ T cells averaged more expanded clones than CD4+.

Germline CDR1 and CDR2: SEHNR and FQNEAQ (reference sequence). V lost 1 base and J 6 bases, leaving 7 bases between the germline ends. The CDR3 covers 13 residues. The chain has TRBV7-9 and TRBJ1-5, with D unresolved. The sequencing here drew on CD4+ or CD8+ T cells sorted from blood, taken in a trial of the OX40 agonist ivuxolimab. The clonotype comes from an adult with an advanced solid tumor such as melanoma, head and neck, liver or kidney cancer. CDR3 DNA sequence: TGTGCCAGCAGCTTAGGGCAGTTTCAGCCCCAGCATTTT. It translates to CASSLGQFQPQHF.